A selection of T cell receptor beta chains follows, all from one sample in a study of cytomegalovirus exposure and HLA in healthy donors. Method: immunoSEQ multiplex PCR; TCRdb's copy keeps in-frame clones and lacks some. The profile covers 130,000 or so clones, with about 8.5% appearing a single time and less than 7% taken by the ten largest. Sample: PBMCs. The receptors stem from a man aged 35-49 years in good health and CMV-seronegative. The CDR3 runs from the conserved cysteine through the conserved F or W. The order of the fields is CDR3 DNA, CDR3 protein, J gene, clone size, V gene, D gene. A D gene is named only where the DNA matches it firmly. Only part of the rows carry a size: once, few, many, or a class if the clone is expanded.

CDR3 DNA: TGCGCCAGCAGTCGTGGGACGGGAGGCGACAATGAGCAGTTCTTC
CDR3 protein: CASSRGTGGDNEQFF
J gene: TRBJ2-1
clone size: .
V gene: TRBV4-1
D gene: TRBD2

CDR3 DNA: TGTGCCAGCAGCTTAGAGGCAGGGTTAGACGCTTTCTTT
CDR3 protein: CASSLEAGLDAFF
J gene: TRBJ1-1
clone size: few
V gene: TRBV7-9
D gene: .

CDR3 DNA: TGCGCCAGCAGTGCTAGCTACAGGGGATCCTATGGCTACACCTTC
CDR3 protein: CASSASYRGSYGYTF
J gene: TRBJ1-2
clone size: few
V gene: TRBV4-1
D gene: TRBD1

CDR3 DNA: TGTGCCAGCAGCTTAGGAGGGACACCTAATCAGCCCCAGCATTTT
CDR3 protein: CASSLGGTPNQPQHF
J gene: TRBJ1-5
clone size: few
V gene: TRBV11-2
D gene: .

CDR3 DNA: TGTGCCAGCAGCCTGGGGCAGGGGGTAGGGGAGCAGTACTTC
CDR3 protein: CASSLGQGVGEQYF
J gene: TRBJ2-7
clone size: .
V gene: TRBV5-6
D gene: TRBD1

CDR3 DNA: TGTGCCAGCAGTGGCTCCACAGGGGCGGGTAATTCACCCCTCCACTTT
CDR3 protein: CASSGSTGAGNSPLHF
J gene: TRBJ1-6
clone size: few
V gene: TRBV25-1
D gene: TRBD1

CDR3 DNA: TGTGCCAGCAGTGATGCAGGGGGAATTGAAAAACTGTTTTTT
CDR3 protein: CASSDAGGIEKLFF
J gene: TRBJ1-4
clone size: .
V gene: TRBV25-1
D gene: TRBD1

CDR3 DNA: TGTGCCAGCAGCTCGGGACTAGCCGGCAATGAGCAGTTCTTC
CDR3 protein: CASSSGLAGNEQFF
J gene: TRBJ2-1
clone size: few
V gene: TRBV13
D gene: TRBD2

CDR3 DNA: TGTGCCAGCAGCTTGGGTGTCAGGGTCCACGAGCAGTACTTC
CDR3 protein: CASSLGVRVHEQYF
J gene: TRBJ2-7
clone size: .
V gene: TRBV5-6
D gene: .

CDR3 DNA: TGTGCCAGCAGTGAAGCGCTCGGGGGCACAGATACGCAGTATTTT
CDR3 protein: CASSEALGGTDTQYF
J gene: TRBJ2-3
clone size: few
V gene: TRBV6-1
D gene: .

CDR3 DNA: TGCAGCGTACGGGACCAGGCGGGGGGAAACACCATATATTTT
CDR3 protein: CSVRDQAGGNTIYF
J gene: TRBJ1-3
clone size: .
V gene: TRBV29-1
D gene: .

CDR3 DNA: TGTGCCAGCAGCTGGGGGACATCGATCCCTGAAGCTTTCTTT
CDR3 protein: CASSWGTSIPEAFF
J gene: TRBJ1-1
clone size: .
V gene: TRBV5-4
D gene: .

CDR3 DNA: TGTGCCAGCAGACAGGGCATAGTTAATGAAAAACTGTTTTTT
CDR3 protein: CASRQGIVNEKLFF
J gene: TRBJ1-4
clone size: few
V gene: TRBV27
D gene: .

CDR3 DNA: TGTGCCAGCAGCTCCAGACTGAACATGAACACTGAAGCTTTCTTT
CDR3 protein: CASSSRLNMNTEAFF
J gene: TRBJ1-1
clone size: .
V gene: TRBV5-4
D gene: .

CDR3 DNA: TGTGCCAGCAGTGAAGCGACAGGGGGCAGCTATGGCTACACCTTC
CDR3 protein: CASSEATGGSYGYTF
J gene: TRBJ1-2
clone size: .
V gene: TRBV6-1
D gene: TRBD1